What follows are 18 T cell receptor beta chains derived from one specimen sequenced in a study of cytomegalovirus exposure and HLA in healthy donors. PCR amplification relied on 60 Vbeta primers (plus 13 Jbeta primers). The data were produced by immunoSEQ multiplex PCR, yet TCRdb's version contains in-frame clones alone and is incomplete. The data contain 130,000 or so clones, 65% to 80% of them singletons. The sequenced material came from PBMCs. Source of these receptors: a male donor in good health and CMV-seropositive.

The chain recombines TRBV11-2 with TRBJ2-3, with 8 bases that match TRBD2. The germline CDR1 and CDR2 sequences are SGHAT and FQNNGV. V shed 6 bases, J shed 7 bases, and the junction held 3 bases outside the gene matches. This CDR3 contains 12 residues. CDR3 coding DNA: TGTGCCAGCAGTACTAGCGGAAATACGCAGTATTTT. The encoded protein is CASSTSGNTQYF.

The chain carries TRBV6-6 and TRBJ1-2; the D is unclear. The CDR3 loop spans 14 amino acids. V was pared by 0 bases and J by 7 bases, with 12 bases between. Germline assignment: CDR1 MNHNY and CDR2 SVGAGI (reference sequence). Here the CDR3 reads CASSYSTGIRGYTF. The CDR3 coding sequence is TGTGCCAGCAGTTACTCGACCGGGATACGTGGCTACACCTTC.

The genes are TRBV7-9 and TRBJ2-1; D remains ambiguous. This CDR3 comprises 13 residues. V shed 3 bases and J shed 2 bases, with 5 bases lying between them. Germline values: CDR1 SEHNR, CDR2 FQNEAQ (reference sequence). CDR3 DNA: TGTGCCAGCAGCTTGGGCACCTACAATGAGCAGTTCTTC. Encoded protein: CASSLGTYNEQFF.

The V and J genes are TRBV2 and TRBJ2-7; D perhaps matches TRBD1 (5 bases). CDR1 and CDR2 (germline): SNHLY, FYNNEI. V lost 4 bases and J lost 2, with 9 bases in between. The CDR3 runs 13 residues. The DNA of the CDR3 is TGTGCCAGCAGTGTGACAGACGCCTACGAGCAGTACTTC. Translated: CASSVTDAYEQYF. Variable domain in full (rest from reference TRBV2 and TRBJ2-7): EPEVTQTPSHQVTQMGQEVILRCVPISNHLYFYWYRQILGQKVEFLVSFYNNEISEKSEIFDDQFSVERPDGSNFTLKIRSTKLEDSAMYFCASSVTDAYEQYFGPGTRLTVT.

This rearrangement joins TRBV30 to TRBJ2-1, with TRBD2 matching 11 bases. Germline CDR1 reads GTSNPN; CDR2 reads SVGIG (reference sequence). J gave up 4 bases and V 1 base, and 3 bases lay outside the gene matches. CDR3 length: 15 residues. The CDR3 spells CAWSAGTSGYNEQFF. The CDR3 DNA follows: TGTGCCTGGAGTGCCGGGACTAGCGGATACAATGAGCAGTTCTTC.

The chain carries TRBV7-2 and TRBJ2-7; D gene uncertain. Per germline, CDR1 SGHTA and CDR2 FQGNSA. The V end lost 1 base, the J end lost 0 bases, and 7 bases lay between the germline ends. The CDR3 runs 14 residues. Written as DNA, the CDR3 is TGTGCCAGCAGCTTAGACATTACCTCCTACGAGCAGTACTTC. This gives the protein CASSLDITSYEQYF.

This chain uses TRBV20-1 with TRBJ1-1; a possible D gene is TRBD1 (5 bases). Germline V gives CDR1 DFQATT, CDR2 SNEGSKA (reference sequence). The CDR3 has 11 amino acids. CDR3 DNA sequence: TGCAGGGCAGGGCTGAACACTGAAGCTTTCTTT. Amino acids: CRAGLNTEAFF.

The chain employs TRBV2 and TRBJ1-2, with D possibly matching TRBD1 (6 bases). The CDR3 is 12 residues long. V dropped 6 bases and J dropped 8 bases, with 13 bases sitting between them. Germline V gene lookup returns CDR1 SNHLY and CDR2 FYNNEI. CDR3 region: CASRGARWGYTF. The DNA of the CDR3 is TGTGCCAGCAGGGGGGCGCGGTGGGGCTACACCTTC.

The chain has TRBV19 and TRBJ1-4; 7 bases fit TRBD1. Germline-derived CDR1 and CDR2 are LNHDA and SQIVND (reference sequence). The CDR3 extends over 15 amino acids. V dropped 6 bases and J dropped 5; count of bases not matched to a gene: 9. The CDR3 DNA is TGTGCCAGTAGACGGGGACAGACTGACAATGAAAAACTGTTTTTT. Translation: CASRRGQTDNEKLFF.

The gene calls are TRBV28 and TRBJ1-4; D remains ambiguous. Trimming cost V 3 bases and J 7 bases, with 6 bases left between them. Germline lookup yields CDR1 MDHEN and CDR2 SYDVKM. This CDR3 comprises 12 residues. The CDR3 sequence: CASSFPVEKLFF. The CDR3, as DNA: TGTGCCAGCAGTTTCCCGGTTGAAAAACTGTTTTTT.

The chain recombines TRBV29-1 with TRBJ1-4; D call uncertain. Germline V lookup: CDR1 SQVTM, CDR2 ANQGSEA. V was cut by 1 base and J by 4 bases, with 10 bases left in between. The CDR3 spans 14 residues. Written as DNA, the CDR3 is TGCAGCGTTGAAGGTTCAGGAAATAATGAAAAACTGTTTTTT. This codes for CSVEGSGNNEKLFF.

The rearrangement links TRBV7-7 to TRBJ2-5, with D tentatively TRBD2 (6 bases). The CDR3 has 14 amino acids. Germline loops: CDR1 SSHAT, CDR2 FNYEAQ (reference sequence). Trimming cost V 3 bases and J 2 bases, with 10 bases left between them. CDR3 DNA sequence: TGTGCCAGCAGCTTGTCGGGGGTACAAGAGACCCAGTACTTC. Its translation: CASSLSGVQETQYF.

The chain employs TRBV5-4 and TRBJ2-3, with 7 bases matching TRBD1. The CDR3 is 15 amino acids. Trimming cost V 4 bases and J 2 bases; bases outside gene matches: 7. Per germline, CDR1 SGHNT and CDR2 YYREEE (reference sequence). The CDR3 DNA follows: TGTGCCAGCAGCCCTCCGGGACAGTTCACAGATACGCAGTATTTT. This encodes CASSPPGQFTDTQYF. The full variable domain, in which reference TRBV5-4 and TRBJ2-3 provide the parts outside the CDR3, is ETGVTQSPTHLIKTRGQQVTLRCSSQSGHNTVSWYQQALGQGPQFIFQYYREEENGRGNFPPRFSGLQFPNYSSELNVNALELDDSALYLCASSPPGQFTDTQYFGPGTRLTVL.

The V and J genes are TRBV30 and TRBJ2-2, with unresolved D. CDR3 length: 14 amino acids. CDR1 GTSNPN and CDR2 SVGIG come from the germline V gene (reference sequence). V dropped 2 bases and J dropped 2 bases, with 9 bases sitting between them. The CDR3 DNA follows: TGTGCCTGGAGTTACTCCTTTAACACCGGGGAGCTGTTTTTT. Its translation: CAWSYSFNTGELFF.

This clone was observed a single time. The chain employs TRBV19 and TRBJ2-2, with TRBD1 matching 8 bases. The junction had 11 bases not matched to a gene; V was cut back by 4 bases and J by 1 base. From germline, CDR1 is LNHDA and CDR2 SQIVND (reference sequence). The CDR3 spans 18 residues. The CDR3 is CASSRWTGLGENTGELFF. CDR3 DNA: TGTGCCAGTAGTAGGTGGACAGGGCTTGGAGAGAACACCGGGGAGCTGTTTTTT.

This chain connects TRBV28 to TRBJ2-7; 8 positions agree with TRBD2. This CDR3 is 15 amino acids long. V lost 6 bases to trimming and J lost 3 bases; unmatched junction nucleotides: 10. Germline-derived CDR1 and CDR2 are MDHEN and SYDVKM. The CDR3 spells CASSSSGRGVYEQYF. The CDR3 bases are TGTGCCAGCAGCTCCAGCGGGAGAGGTGTCTACGAGCAGTACTTC.

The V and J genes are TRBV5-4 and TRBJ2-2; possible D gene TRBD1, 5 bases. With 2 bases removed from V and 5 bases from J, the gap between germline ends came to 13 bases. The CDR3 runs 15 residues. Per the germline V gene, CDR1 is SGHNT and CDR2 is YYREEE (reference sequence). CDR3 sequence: CASSLDSVRTGELFF. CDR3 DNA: TGTGCCAGCAGCTTAGACAGTGTGAGAACCGGGGAGCTGTTTTTT.

The CDR3: CASSSRLAGASYNEQFF. The CDR3 DNA sequence: TGTGCCAGCAGCTCCCGACTAGCGGGGGCCTCCTACAATGAGCAGTTCTTC. This rearrangement joins TRBV5-4 to TRBJ2-1; 12 positions agree with TRBD2. The V segment lost 3 bases and the J segment 0 bases; nucleotides outside the gene matches: 4. CDR3 length equals 17 residues. Germline CDR1 and CDR2: SGHNT and YYREEE (reference sequence).